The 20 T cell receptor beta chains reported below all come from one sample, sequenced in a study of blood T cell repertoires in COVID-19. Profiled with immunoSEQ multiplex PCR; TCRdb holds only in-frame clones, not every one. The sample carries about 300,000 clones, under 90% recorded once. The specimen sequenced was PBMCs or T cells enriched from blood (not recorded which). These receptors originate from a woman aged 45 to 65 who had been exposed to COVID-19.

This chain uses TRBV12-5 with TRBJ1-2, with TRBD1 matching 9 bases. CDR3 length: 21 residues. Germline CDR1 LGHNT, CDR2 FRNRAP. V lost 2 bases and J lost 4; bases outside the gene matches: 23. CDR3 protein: CASGLQEKMGSGTGMIYGYTF. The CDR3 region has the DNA TGTGCTAGTGGTTTGCAGGAAAAAATGGGCAGCGGGACAGGGATGATCTATGGCTACACCTTC.

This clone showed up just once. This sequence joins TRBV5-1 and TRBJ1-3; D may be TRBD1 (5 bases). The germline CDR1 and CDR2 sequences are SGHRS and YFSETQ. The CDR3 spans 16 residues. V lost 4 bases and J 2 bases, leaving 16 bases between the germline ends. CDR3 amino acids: CASSPQGVNAGNTIYF. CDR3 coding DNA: TGCGCCAGCAGCCCCCAAGGGGTGAACGCTGGAAACACCATATATTTT. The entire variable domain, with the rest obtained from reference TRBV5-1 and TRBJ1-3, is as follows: KAGVTQTPRYLIKTRGQQVTLSCSPISGHRSVSWYQQTPGQGLQFLFEYFSETQRNKGNFPGRFSGRQFSNSRSEMNVSTLELGDSALYLCASSPQGVNAGNTIYFGEGSWLTVV.

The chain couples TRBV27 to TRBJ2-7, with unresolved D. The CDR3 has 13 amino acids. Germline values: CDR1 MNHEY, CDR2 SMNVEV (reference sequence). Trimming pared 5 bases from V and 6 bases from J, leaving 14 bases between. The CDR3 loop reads CASSGPASREQYF. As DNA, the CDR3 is TGTGCCAGCAGTGGCCCCGCCTCCCGCGAGCAGTACTTC.

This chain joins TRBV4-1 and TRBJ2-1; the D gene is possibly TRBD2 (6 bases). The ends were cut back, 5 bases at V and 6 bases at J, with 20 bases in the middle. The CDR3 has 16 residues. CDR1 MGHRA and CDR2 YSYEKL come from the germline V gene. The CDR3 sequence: CASSFLGGGVGNEQFF. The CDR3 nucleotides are TGCGCCAGCAGCTTTTTGGGGGGAGGAGTGGGCAATGAGCAGTTCTTC.

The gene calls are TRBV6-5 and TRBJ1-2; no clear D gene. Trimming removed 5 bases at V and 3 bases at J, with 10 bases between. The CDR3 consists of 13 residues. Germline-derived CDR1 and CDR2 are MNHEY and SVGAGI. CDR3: CASSTAEDYGYTF. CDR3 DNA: TGTGCCAGCAGTACTGCAGAGGACTATGGCTACACCTTC.

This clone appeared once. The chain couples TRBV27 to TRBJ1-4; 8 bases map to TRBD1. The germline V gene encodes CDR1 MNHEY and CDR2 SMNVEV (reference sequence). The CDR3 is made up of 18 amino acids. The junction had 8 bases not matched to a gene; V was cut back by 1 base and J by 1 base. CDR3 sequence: CASSLYGQGIITNEKLFF. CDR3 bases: TGTGCCAGCAGTTTATACGGACAGGGAATCATAACTAATGAAAAACTGTTTTTT.

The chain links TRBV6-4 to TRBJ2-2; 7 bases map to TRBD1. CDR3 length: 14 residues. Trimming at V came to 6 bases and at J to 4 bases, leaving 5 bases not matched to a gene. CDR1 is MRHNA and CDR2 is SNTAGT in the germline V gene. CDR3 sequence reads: CASSEQGFTGELFF. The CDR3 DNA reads TGTGCCAGCAGCGAACAGGGGTTCACCGGGGAGCTGTTTTTT.

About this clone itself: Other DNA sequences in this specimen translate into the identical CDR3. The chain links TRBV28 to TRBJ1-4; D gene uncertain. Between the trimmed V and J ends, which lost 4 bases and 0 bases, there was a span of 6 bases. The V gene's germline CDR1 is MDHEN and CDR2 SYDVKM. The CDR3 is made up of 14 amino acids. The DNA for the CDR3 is TGTGCCAGCAGTTCGCCGGCAACTAATGAAAAACTGTTTTTT. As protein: CASSSPATNEKLFF.

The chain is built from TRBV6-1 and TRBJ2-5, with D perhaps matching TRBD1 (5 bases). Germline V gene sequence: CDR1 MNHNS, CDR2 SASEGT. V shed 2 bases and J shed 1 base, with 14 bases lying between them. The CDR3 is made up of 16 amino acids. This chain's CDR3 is CASSEWGFFTQETQYF. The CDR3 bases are TGTGCCAGCAGTGAATGGGGCTTCTTTACCCAAGAGACCCAGTACTTC.

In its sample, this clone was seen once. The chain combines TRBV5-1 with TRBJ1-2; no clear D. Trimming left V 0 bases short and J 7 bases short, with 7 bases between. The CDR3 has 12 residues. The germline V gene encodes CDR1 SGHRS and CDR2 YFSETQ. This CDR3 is CASSLDLVGYTF. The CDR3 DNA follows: TGCGCCAGCAGCTTGGATCTTGTTGGCTACACCTTC.

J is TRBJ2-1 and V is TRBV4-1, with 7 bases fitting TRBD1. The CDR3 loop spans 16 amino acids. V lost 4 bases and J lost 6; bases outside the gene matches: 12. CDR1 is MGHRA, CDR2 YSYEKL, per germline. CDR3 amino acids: CASSPLMRTGSNEQFF. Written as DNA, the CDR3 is TGCGCCAGCAGCCCACTCATGCGGACAGGAAGCAATGAGCAGTTCTTC.

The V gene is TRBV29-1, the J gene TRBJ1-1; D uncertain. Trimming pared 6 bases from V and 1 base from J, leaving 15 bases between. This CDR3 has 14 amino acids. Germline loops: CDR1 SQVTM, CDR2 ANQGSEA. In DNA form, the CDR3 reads TGCAGCGTGGGTAGAGGGCGGCAGAACACTGAAGCTTTCTTT. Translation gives CSVGRGRQNTEAFF.

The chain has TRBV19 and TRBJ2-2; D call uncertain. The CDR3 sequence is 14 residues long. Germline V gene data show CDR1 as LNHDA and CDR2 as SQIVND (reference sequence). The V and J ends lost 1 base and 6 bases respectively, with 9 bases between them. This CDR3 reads CASSIGVRAGELFF. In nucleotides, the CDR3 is TGTGCCAGTAGTATAGGTGTGCGTGCCGGGGAGCTGTTTTTT. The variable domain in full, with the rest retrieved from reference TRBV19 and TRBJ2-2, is DGGITQSPKYLFRKEGQNVTLSCEQNLNHDAMYWYRQDPGQGLRLIYYSQIVNDFQKGDIAEGYSVSREKKESFPLTVTSAQKNPTAFYLCASSIGVRAGELFFGEGSRLTVL.

CDR3 sequence: CASSAFPAGGRQETQYF. The CDR3, as DNA: TGTGCCAGCAGCGCTTTTCCCGCGGGGGGACGCCAAGAGACCCAGTACTTC. The V call is TRBV11-2, the J call TRBJ2-5; the match to TRBD2 covers 8 bases. Germline V gene lookup returns CDR1 SGHAT and CDR2 FQNNGV. The CDR3 runs 17 residues. With V trimmed by 5 bases and J by 1 base, 12 bases remained unmatched.

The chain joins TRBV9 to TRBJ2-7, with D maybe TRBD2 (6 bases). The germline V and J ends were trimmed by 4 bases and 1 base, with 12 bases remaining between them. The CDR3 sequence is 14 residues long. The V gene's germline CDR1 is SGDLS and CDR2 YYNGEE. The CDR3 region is CASSIRGSSYEQYF. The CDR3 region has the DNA TGTGCCAGCAGCATCCGGGGGAGTTCCTACGAGCAGTACTTC.

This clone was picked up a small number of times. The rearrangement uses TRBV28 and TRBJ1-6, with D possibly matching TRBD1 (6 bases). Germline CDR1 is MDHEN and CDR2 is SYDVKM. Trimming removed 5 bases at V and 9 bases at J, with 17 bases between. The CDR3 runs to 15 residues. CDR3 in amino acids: CASSTPRDIASPLHF. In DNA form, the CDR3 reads TGTGCCAGCAGTACCCCACGGGACATAGCTTCACCCCTCCACTTT.

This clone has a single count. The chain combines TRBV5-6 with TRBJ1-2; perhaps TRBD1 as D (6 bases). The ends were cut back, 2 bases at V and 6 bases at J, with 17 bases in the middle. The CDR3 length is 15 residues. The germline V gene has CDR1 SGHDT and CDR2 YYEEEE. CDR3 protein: CASSFSSDRLDGYTF. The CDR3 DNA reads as TGTGCCAGCAGCTTCTCTTCCGACAGGTTAGATGGCTACACCTTC.

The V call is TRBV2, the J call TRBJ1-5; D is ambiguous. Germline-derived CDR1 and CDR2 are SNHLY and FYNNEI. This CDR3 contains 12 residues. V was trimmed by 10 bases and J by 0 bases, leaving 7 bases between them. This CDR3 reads CAISGSNQPQHF. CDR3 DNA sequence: TGTGCCATTTCGGGTAGCAATCAGCCCCAGCATTTT. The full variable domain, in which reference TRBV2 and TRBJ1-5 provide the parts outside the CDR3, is EPEVTQTPSHQVTQMGQEVILRCVPISNHLYFYWYRQILGQKVEFLVSFYNNEISEKSEIFDDQFSVERPDGSNFTLKIRSTKLEDSAMYFCAISGSNQPQHFGDGTRLSIL.

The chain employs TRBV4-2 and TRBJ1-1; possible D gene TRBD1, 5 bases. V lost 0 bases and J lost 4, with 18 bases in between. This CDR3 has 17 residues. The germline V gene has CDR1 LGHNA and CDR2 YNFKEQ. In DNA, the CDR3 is TGTGCCAGCAGCCAAGACGGGCAGGGTGCGATGGTCACTGAAGCTTTCTTT. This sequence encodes CASSQDGQGAMVTEAFF.

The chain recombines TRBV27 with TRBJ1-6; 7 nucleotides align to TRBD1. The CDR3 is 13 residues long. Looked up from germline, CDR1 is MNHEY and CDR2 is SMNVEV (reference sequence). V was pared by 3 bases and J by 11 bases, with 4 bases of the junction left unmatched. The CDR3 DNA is TGTGCCAGCAGTTTGGCAGGGGGTCCACCCCTCCACTTT. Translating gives CASSLAGGPPLHF.